These 14 T cell receptor beta chains share one sample of origin, sequenced in a study of blood T cell repertoires in COVID-19. This table comes from immunoSEQ multiplex PCR, and its TCRdb copy is limited to in-frame clones, with some not included. The sample includes fewer than 250,000 clones, approximately 84% seen only once; the top ten take less than 2%. Input material: PBMCs or T cells enriched from blood (not recorded which). The receptors derive from a man between 60 and 75 years old who had recovered from COVID-19.

The V and J genes are TRBV3-1 (or the pseudogene TRBV3-2) and TRBJ2-7; 9 nucleotides match TRBD2. This CDR3 has 14 residues. The V gene's germline CDR1 is LGHDT and CDR2 YNNKEL (reference sequence). Unmatched junction bases numbered 8, after V lost 4 bases and J lost 7 bases. CDR3: CASSPGLAPREQYF. The DNA of the CDR3 is TGTGCCAGCAGCCCTGGACTAGCGCCTCGGGAGCAGTACTTC.

This chain joins TRBV6-5 and TRBJ1-4; TRBD1 aligns across 7 bases. The CDR3 totals 14 residues. Germline lookup yields CDR1 MNHEY and CDR2 SVGAGI. V was pared by 7 bases and J by 8 bases, with 10 bases of the junction left unmatched. The CDR3: CASTATGVQEKLFF. CDR3 nucleotide sequence: TGTGCCAGCACCGCAACAGGGGTCCAAGAAAAACTGTTTTTT.

V and J are TRBV7-2 and TRBJ1-1, with a weak D call TRBD1 (5 bases). The germline CDR1 and CDR2 sequences are SGHTA and FQGNSA. The length of the CDR3 is 19 residues. V was cut by 4 bases and J by 0 bases, with 24 bases left in between. As DNA, the CDR3 is TGTGCCAGCAGCTCCCGGCTACCAGGGTTCGACGTCCTGAACACTGAAGCTTTCTTT. Its protein is CASSSRLPGFDVLNTEAFF.

The chain recombines TRBV9 with TRBJ1-1; tentative D call: TRBD1 (5 bases). CDR1 SGDLS and CDR2 YYNGEE come from the germline V gene. The CDR3 extends over 14 amino acids. Trimming took off 0 bases at V and 1 base at J, with 7 bases between the two ends. The CDR3 coding sequence is TGTGCCAGCAGCGTAGTAGGGGCGAACACTGAAGCTTTCTTT. As protein: CASSVVGANTEAFF.

This chain links TRBV27 with TRBJ1-5; D is possibly TRBD1 (5 bases). The CDR3 contains 14 residues. The V and J ends lost 3 bases and 3 bases respectively, with 9 bases between them. Germline V gene sequence: CDR1 MNHEY, CDR2 SMNVEV (reference sequence). The CDR3: CASSLLGVNQPQHF. The CDR3, as DNA: TGTGCCAGCAGTTTGTTAGGGGTCAATCAGCCCCAGCATTTT.

The chain employs TRBV11-3 and TRBJ2-1; a possible D gene is TRBD2 (7 bases). V dropped 4 bases and J dropped 9 bases, with 13 bases sitting between them. Germline V gene lookup returns CDR1 SGHNT and CDR2 YENEEA. The CDR3 has 13 residues. CDR3 in DNA: TGTGCCAGCAGCTCGGAAAGGGGGGGTGAGCAGTTCTTC. Amino acids: CASSSERGGEQFF.

The chain combines TRBV4-3 with TRBJ1-1, with 7 bases aligning to TRBD1. The CDR3 sequence is 15 residues long. V was clipped by 1 base and J by 4 bases; unmatched bases: 6. CDR1 is LGHNA and CDR2 is YSLEER in the germline V gene. CDR3 sequence reads: CASSQGQGFGTEAFF. CDR3 in DNA: TGCGCCAGCAGCCAAGGACAGGGTTTCGGCACTGAAGCTTTCTTT.

The chain links TRBV21-1 to TRBJ1-5; the table gives TRBD1 as D, unverified against the DNA. TRBV21-1 is a known pseudogene. The CDR3 is 16 amino acids. The CDR3 DNA follows: TGTGCCAGCAGCAAAGAGGGGCAGAAAAGCAATCAGCCCCAGCATTTT. This codes for CASSKEGQKSNQPQHF.

This clone is a singleton in its sample. This chain joins TRBV7-8 and TRBJ2-5, with D perhaps TRBD2 (5 bases). V lost 5 bases, J lost 5 bases, and 12 bases lay in between. The germline CDR1 and CDR2 sequences are SGHVS and FQNEAQ. This CDR3 spans 13 amino acids. The CDR3 sequence: CASSGSSTETQYF. CDR3 DNA: TGTGCCAGCAGCGGGAGCTCGACGGAGACCCAGTACTTC. Full variable domain (missing parts from reference TRBV7-8 and TRBJ2-5): GAGVSQSPRYKVAKRGQDVALRCDPISGHVSLFWYQQALGQGPEFLTYFQNEAQLDKSGLPSDRFFAERPEGSVSTLKIQRTQQEDSAVYLCASSGSSTETQYFGPGTRLLVL.

The chain carries TRBV2 and TRBJ1-2; tentative D call: TRBD1 (5 bases). CDR1 and CDR2 (germline): SNHLY, FYNNEI. The V and J ends lost 4 bases and 3 bases respectively, with 18 bases between them. The CDR3 totals 16 residues. The CDR3 DNA reads TGTGCCAGCAGTGCGCAGGGTGGGTCTGTGGACTATGGCTACACCTTC. Its translation is CASSAQGGSVDYGYTF. The whole variable domain, filled in from reference TRBV2 and TRBJ1-2, reads EPEVTQTPSHQVTQMGQEVILRCVPISNHLYFYWYRQILGQKVEFLVSFYNNEISEKSEIFDDQFSVERPDGSNFTLKIRSTKLEDSAMYFCASSAQGGSVDYGYTFGSGTRLTVV.

As for this clone: Other DNA sequences from this sample encode an identical CDR3 as well. V and J are TRBV20-1 and TRBJ1-2, with TRBD1 matching over 8 bases. CDR3 size: 13 residues. With 3 bases clipped from V and 2 bases from J, the junction kept 2 bases outside the gene matches. CDR1 and CDR2 from the germline V gene are DFQATT and SNEGSKA (reference sequence). The CDR3 is CSASGQGNYGYTF. The CDR3 region has the DNA TGCAGTGCTAGTGGACAGGGAAACTATGGCTACACCTTC.

The chain links TRBV20-1 to TRBJ2-2, with a weak D call TRBD1 (6 bases). Looked up from germline, CDR1 is DFQATT and CDR2 is SNEGSKA (reference sequence). The ends were cut back, 3 bases at V and 0 bases at J, with 11 bases in the middle. CDR3 length equals 15 residues. The CDR3 bases are TGCAGTGCTAGTGTGGGGGCGACGAACACCGGGGAGCTGTTTTTT. It yields the protein CSASVGATNTGELFF.

This clone was detected only a few times. The gene calls are TRBV5-1 and TRBJ2-1; 11 bases map to TRBD2. After removal of 4 bases from V and 0 bases from J, the junction contained 12 bases not matched to a gene. Looked up from germline, CDR1 is SGHRS and CDR2 is YFSETQ. The length of the CDR3 is 19 residues. The CDR3 bases are TGCGCCAGCAGCCCGACACTAGCGGGGGCCCCGAACTCCTACAATGAGCAGTTCTTC. Its protein product is CASSPTLAGAPNSYNEQFF.

V usage is TRBV18 and J usage is TRBJ1-1; tentative D call: TRBD1 (5 bases). The germline V and J ends were trimmed by 6 bases and 6 bases, with 11 bases remaining between them. The CDR3 contains 12 residues. Germline assignment: CDR1 KGHSH and CDR2 LQKENI. CDR3 sequence (DNA): TGTGCCAGCTCGTCACAGGATTCTGAAGCTTTCTTT. The encoded protein is CASSSQDSEAFF.